This TCR beta chain was captured in a study of siplizumab effects on memory and regulatory T cells. Profiled with immunoSEQ multiplex PCR; TCRdb holds only in-frame clones, not every one. Of tens of thousands of clones detected, around 97% appear once; the ten largest clones hold about 1.1%. Study-level results: Siplizumab led to significantly less abundant alloreactive sequences that could be traced back to unstimulated CD4+ memory cells. A naive or memory phenotype could not be assigned to roughly 75-97% of the proliferating CD4+ or CD8+ clones. Greater diversity than memory cells seemed evident in naive T cells, which also appeared to be major alloresponse contributors. The alloreactive clones that mapped to unstimulated subsets made up only a minor fraction.

The CDR3 extends over 14 amino acids. CDR1 is SNHLY and CDR2 is FYNNEI in the germline V gene. Trimming took 11 bases from V and 0 from J, leaving 13 bases between them. In the case of this clone: The target antigen is unknown.

This clonotype originated in a human donor in good health. The genes are TRBV2 and TRBJ2-2; D gene ambiguous. Specimen: naive CD8+ T cells sorted from blood. CDR3 nucleotide sequence: TGTGCCTTAAAGGACGGATCGAACACCGGGGAGCTGTTTTTT. This translates into CALKDGSNTGELFF. Together with reference TRBV2 and TRBJ2-2, the CDR3 gives the full variable domain: EPEVTQTPSHQVTQMGQEVILRCVPISNHLYFYWYRQILGQKVEFLVSFYNNEISEKSEIFDDQFSVERPDGSNFTLKIRSTKLEDSAMYFCALKDGSNTGELFFGEGSRLTVL.